This T cell receptor beta chain was retrieved from a study of shared clonotypes between healthy human individuals (dated by TCRdb to 2020 to 2021). In terms of the full investigation: The cohort included a few men and a couple of women between 18 and 49 years of age. Per donor, three plates each were used for CD4 naive and CD4 memory, two for CD8 naive, and one for CD8 memory. To estimate repertoire size and how much clonotype sharing occurs between individuals, the study deeply sequenced the blood TCR repertoires of five or six healthy adults. To increase sequencing depth and limit assay-specific biases, TCR repertoire library preparation and sequencing were carried out by different laboratories using diverse techniques. Between about 0.8 and 9 billion PBMCs per donor were obtained by leukapheresis.

In the case of this clone: The antigen this receptor binds is unknown. It has no much larger one-base neighbor in the sample; base qualities were not kept.

Using the deep immunoSEQ assay, TCR CDR3 regions were amplified from genomic DNA by multiplex PCR. Genomic DNA extracted from each cell subset was distributed evenly over all wells of several immunoSEQ 96-well plates, and each plate served as one replicate. For sorted subsets, around 200 ng genomic DNA, equal to about 30,000 T cell genomes, was loaded into each replicate PCR. The purified libraries were quantified using a Qubit 3.0 fluorometer, sized with a Bioanalyzer 2100, and then quantified again using the KAPA Library Quantification kit. A separate single-read 150-cycle Illumina NextSeq 550 flow cell was used to sequence each immunoSEQ 96-well plate. As for how the authors treated the data: Because only junctional sequences without quality scores were contained in the immunoSEQ output, filtering matching that applied to full-length reads could not be performed. To assign V/J genes and CDR3, sequences were annotated against IMGT germline references using PyIR, a Python wrapper for IgBLAST v1.9. Any read was removed if the V/J assignment was weak (E-value above 1e-6), the CDR3 was missing, or the read contained stop codons, out-of-frame junctions, or ambiguous translated residues. V3J clonotypes were defined by identical inferred V gene, J gene, and CDR3 amino acid sequence. Percentage overlap between repertoires was calculated by dividing the number of shared unique clonotypes by the size of the smaller repertoire. Repertoire richness was assessed with RTK rarefaction, the Chao1 estimator, and Recon v2.1 estimates of unobserved clonotypes. OLGA was used to compute generation probabilities for all TCRbeta clonotypes that the gDNA method yielded from a few donors. TCRdb mirrors the immuneACCESS table, restricted to in-frame sequences. Some clones are absent from its copies; in checked studies, under half trace to an unresolved V gene, and the reason for the others is unknown. Clonal size and the V and J genes are those of that table, whereas D and trimming came from the DNA. Within this sample are about a million clones, with roughly 70% of them counted one time only. The top ten clones comprise about 1.5% of the sample.

The CDR3 starts with the cysteine, ends with the phenylalanine, and has 15 residues. Kept here is only the CDR3 DNA, which spans 45 bases and is read in frame from base 1. The germline V gene encodes CDR1 SGHNT and CDR2 YYREEE (reference sequence). V ends up 2 bases short and J 2 bases short, with an unmatched junction base count of 6. Donors were healthy HIV-negative adults with no recently reported acute infections or vaccinations. Every donor was a Caucasian adult living in Nashville, Tennessee, USA. CD4+ T cells were enriched through magnetic negative selection, after which naive cells were positively selected on CD45RA and the remaining negative fraction served as the memory subset. After blood collection by leukapheresis, PBMCs were isolated using Ficoll-Histopaque density gradient centrifugation and then cryopreserved in the vapor phase of liquid nitrogen. Analytical flow cytometry was used to check the purity and quantity of every magnetically sorted T cell population. From each sorted fraction, genomic DNA was isolated and quantified by UV absorbance on a Nanodrop 2000c.

Overall study outcomes, separate from this receptor: Across a few donors, about 4.5% of naive CD4, 3% to 4% of naive CD8, around 2.5% of memory CD4, and 0.4% of memory CD8 clonotypes were shared. Rarefaction of sorted-subset datasets indicated incomplete sequencing despite the large sequencing depth. The small number of donors limited the genetic and exposure-history diversity represented. Estimated clonotype richness was generally larger for naive than for memory subsets. Sampling was restricted to blood, and TCR repertoires in tissues likely differ from the TCR repertoires found in blood. Pairwise subsampling indicated that sequencing depth was expected to affect the degree of clonotype sharing among donors. Higher generation probabilities were observed for clonotypes shared by all four sorted-subset donors than for non-shared clonotypes.

The TCR sequence derives from a man between 18 and 29 years old in good health. The chain is assembled from TRBV5-4 and TRBJ1-1, with 7 bases matching TRBD1. The sample taken for sequencing was memory CD4+ T cells sorted from blood. The sample's cell subset or site, from its label and the paper: CD45RA-negative fraction. This receptor carries the CDR3 CASSLGTAANTEAFF. The DNA is TGTGCCAGCAGCTTAGGGACAGCGGCCAACACTGAAGCTTTCTTT.